These T cell receptor beta chains were read from a single sample in a study of CD8 T cells in Susac syndrome. MiXCR, applied by TCRdb to the immunoSEQ multiplex PCR reads, yields one record per CDR3 protein. The table lists 67,000 or so distinct CDR3 sequences, around 93% of them singletons, with around 0.15% in the top ten. Source material: CD4+ T cells from PBMCs. The receptors here all came from a human donor with Susac syndrome. Both conserved end residues are part of each CDR3. Each record gives: D gene, clone size, J gene, V gene, CDR3 protein, CDR3 DNA. D genes are given only for firm matches. Clone size is shown for a subset of rows, as once, few, many or a class of expanded clone.

>NA|NA|TRBJ1-4|TRBV3-1
CASSRVGEKLFF
TGTGCCAGCAGCCGTGTCGGAGAAAAACTGTTTTTT
>NA|once|TRBJ2-2|TRBV21-1
CASSKRQGRLSPGELFF
TGTGCCAGCAGCAAGAGGCAGGGACGGTTGTCACCCGGGGAGCTGTTTTTT
>TRBD1|NA|TRBJ1-1|TRBV7-3
CASGQDGNTEAFF
TGTGCCAGCGGACAGGACGGGAACACTGAAGCTTTCTTT
>NA|once|TRBJ2-1|TRBV28
CAGGPYNEQFF
TGTGCCGGGGGCCCCTACAATGAGCAGTTCTTC
>NA|NA|TRBJ2-1|TRBV6-1
CASSGDSHNEQFF
TGTGCCAGCAGTGGAGACAGCCACAATGAGCAGTTCTTC
>NA|once|TRBJ2-3|TRBV14
CASSQGLRLDTQYF
TGTGCCAGCAGCCAAGGTCTCCGGCTGGATACGCAGTATTTT
>TRBD1|NA|TRBJ2-3|TRBV28
CASRDRAFSTDTQYF
TGTGCGTCCCGGGACAGGGCTTTTAGCACAGATACGCAGTATTTT
>NA|NA|TRBJ2-3|TRBV11-1
CASSFFPGANIGRRTDTQYF
TGTGCCAGCAGCTTTTTTCCGGGGGCCAATATAGGAAGGCGCACAGATACGCAGTATTTT
>TRBD1|NA|TRBJ1-5|TRBV19
CASSTGTGASNQPQHF
TGTGCCAGTAGTACCGGGACAGGGGCGAGCAATCAGCCCCAGCATTTT
>NA|NA|TRBJ1-5|TRBV28
CASSPSGPEQPQHF
TGTGCCAGCAGCCCATCAGGGCCTGAACAGCCCCAGCATTTT
>NA|NA|TRBJ2-3|TRBV20-1
CRAPKEKRQYF
TGCAGGGCTCCTAAAGAAAAGAGGCAGTATTTT
>NA|once|TRBJ2-7|TRBV6-2/TRBV6-3
CASSYGGNSYEQYF
TGTGCCAGCAGTTATGGGGGGAACTCCTACGAGCAGTACTTC
>NA|NA|TRBJ1-2|TRBV3-1
CASSQAGFSSGYTF
TGTGCCAGCAGCCAAGCCGGGTTTTCGAGTGGCTACACCTTC
>TRBD1|NA|TRBJ2-1|TRBV6-4
CASCSRTGVYNEQFF
TGTGCCAGCTGTAGCAGGACAGGGGTGTACAATGAGCAGTTCTTC
>NA|NA|TRBJ1-1|TRBV7-9
CAVPGWPTEAFF
TGTGCCGTACCGGGGTGGCCCACTGAAGCTTTCTTT
>NA|NA|TRBJ2-1|TRBV23-1
CASSGAVSYNEQFF
TGCGCCAGCAGTGGGGCGGTCTCCTACAATGAGCAGTTCTTC
>NA|NA|TRBJ1-2|TRBV5-1
CASSLEGPNYGYTF
TGCGCCAGCAGCTTGGAGGGACCTAACTATGGCTACACCTTC
>TRBD1|NA|TRBJ2-7|TRBV7-2
CASSFDRGREQYF
TGTGCCAGCAGCTTTGACAGGGGGCGGGAGCAGTACTTC
>NA|NA|TRBJ1-2|TRBV15
CATSKQAPNYGYTF
TGTGCCACCAGCAAACAGGCCCCCAACTATGGCTACACCTTC
>NA|NA|TRBJ1-1|TRBV29-1
CSGTRNTEAFF
TGCAGCGGCACTCGGAACACTGAAGCTTTCTTT
>TRBD2|once|TRBJ2-7|TRBV4-2
CASSPTSGVTYEQYF
TGTGCCAGCAGTCCGACTAGCGGAGTTACCTACGAGCAGTACTTC
>TRBD1|NA|TRBJ2-1|TRBV4-2
CASSLTGGSSYNEQFF
TGTGCCAGCAGCCTAACAGGGGGGAGCTCCTACAATGAGCAGTTCTTC
>NA|NA|TRBJ1-6|TRBV5-8
CASSSRQASYPLHF
TGTGCCAGCAGCTCTCGACAGGCCAGTTACCCCCTCCACTTT
>TRBD1|NA|TRBJ2-7|TRBV28
CASSFGDRDYEQYF
TGTGCCAGCAGTTTCGGGGACAGGGATTACGAGCAGTACTTC
>TRBD1|NA|TRBJ2-7|TRBV28
CASSQGQGTYYEQYF
TGTGCCAGCAGCCAGGGACAGGGAACTTACTACGAGCAGTACTTC
>NA|NA|TRBJ1-2|TRBV21-1
CASSKDQGYVYGYTF
TGTGCCAGCAGCAAAGATCAGGGCTACGTCTATGGCTACACCTTC
>TRBD1|NA|TRBJ2-7|TRBV9
CASSPRQGALGEQYF
TGTGCCAGCAGCCCTCGACAGGGGGCCTTGGGTGAGCAGTACTTC
>NA|NA|TRBJ1-6|TRBV9
CASSVRPWDSPLHF
TGTGCCAGCAGCGTTAGACCGTGGGATTCACCCCTCCACTTT
>NA|NA|TRBJ1-1|TRBV20-1
CSASNHNQGAFF
TGCAGTGCTAGCAATCACAACCAGGGGGCTTTCTTT
>NA|NA|TRBJ1-1|TRBV30
CAWSVWSGADEAFF
TGTGCCTGGAGTGTATGGTCAGGAGCGGATGAAGCTTTCTTT
>TRBD2|NA|TRBJ2-3|TRBV28
CASTNSGGARTQYF
TGTGCCAGCACTAATAGCGGGGGGGCCCGTACGCAGTATTTT
>NA|NA|TRBJ1-2|TRBV25-1
CASSESSVIDRVGYTF
TGTGCCAGCAGTGAATCATCGGTGATCGACCGGGTTGGCTACACCTTC
>NA|NA|TRBJ2-6|TRBV29-1
CSFRTDSSGANVLTF
TGCAGCTTCCGGACAGACAGCTCTGGGGCCAACGTCCTGACTTTC
>NA|NA|TRBJ2-5|TRBV28
CASRDGPGPETQYF
TGTGCCAGCAGGGACGGGCCGGGCCCGGAGACCCAGTACTTC
>NA|NA|TRBJ1-6|TRBV6-2/TRBV6-3
CASSNSLDNSPLHF
TGTGCCAGCAGTAACTCCCTGGACAATTCACCCCTCCACTTT
>NA|NA|TRBJ2-3|TRBV7-2
CASSLQASTDTQYF
TGTGCCAGCAGCCTACAGGCTAGCACAGATACGCAGTATTTT
>TRBD2|NA|TRBJ2-1|TRBV7-2
CASSQTSVLTYNEQFF
TGTGCCAGCAGTCAGACTAGCGTACTAACCTACAATGAGCAGTTCTTC
>NA|NA|TRBJ1-1|TRBV19
CASSTGGGGTEAFF
TGTGCCAGTAGTACGGGGGGCGGAGGCACTGAAGCTTTCTTT
>NA|once|TRBJ2-2|TRBV14
CASSQVRVSNTGELFF
TGTGCCAGCAGCCAAGTTCGGGTTTCGAACACCGGGGAGCTGTTTTTT
>TRBD2|once|TRBJ2-5|TRBV7-9
CASSLARTSASETQYF
TGTGCCAGCAGCTTAGCGCGGACTAGTGCTTCGGAGACCCAGTACTTC
>NA|once|TRBJ1-2|TRBV5-1
CASSLAGEGYTF
TGCGCCAGCAGCTTGGCAGGAGAGGGCTACACCTTC